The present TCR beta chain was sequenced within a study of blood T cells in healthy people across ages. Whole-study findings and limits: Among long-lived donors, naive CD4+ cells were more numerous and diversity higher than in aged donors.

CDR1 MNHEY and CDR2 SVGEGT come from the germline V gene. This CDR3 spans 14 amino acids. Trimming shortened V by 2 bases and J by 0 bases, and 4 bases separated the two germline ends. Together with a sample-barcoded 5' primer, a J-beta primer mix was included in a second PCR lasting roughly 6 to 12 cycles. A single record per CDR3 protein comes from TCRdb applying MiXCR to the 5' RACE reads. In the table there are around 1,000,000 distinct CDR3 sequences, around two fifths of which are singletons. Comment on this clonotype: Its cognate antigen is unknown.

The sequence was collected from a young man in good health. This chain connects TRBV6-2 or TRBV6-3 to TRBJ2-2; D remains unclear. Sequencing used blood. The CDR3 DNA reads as TGTGCCAGCAGTTACCTAACGAACACCGGGGAGCTGTTTTTT. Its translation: CASSYLTNTGELFF.